This T cell receptor (beta chain) is from a study of early T cells in non-severe SARS-CoV-2 infection. Study as a whole: Sequencing input comprised bulk RNA from unsorted whole blood; chain pairing was not available.

Whole-study findings and limits: Anti-spike CD8 specificities were favored by VDJdb matching, whose results missed private and CD4 specificities.

Unique molecular identifiers were attached to individual cDNA molecules. TCRdb processed the 5' RACE reads anew with MiXCR; each CDR3 protein has one entry. The data show tens of thousands of distinct CDR3 sequences, with around 12% seen just once and around 2.8% held by the top ten. As to this clonotype: Its target is unknown.

CDR3 length: 16 residues. Germline loops: CDR1 LGHNA, CDR2 YSLEER. V shed 0 bases and J 2 bases; nucleotides not matched to a gene: 3. The starting material was whole blood, obtained at baseline. The chain is built from TRBV4-3 and TRBJ2-3, with 9 nucleotides matching TRBD1. This receptor was obtained from an adult who was a healthcare worker with PCR-confirmed SARS-CoV-2 infection or an uninfected control (not recorded which). Here the CDR3 reads CASSQDRQGVTDTQYF. In nucleotides, the CDR3 is TGCGCCAGCAGCCAAGACCGACAGGGGGTCACAGATACGCAGTATTTT.